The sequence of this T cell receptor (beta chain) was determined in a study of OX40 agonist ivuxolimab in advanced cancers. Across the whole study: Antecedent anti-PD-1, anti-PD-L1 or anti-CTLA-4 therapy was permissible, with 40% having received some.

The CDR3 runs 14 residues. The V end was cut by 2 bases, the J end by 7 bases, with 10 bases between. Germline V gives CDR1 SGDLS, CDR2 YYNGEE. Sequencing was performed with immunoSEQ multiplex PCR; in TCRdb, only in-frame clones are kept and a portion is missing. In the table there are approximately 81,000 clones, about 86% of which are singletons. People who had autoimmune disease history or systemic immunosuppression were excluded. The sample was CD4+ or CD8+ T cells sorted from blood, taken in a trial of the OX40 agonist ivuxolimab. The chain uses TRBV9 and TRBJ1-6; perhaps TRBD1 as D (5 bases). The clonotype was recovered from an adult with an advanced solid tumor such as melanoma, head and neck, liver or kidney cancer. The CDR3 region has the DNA TGTGCCAGCAGCGTCCCGGGACGAAATTCACCCCTCCACTTT. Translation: CASSVPGRNSPLHF.